This is a list of T cell receptor beta chains from one sample in a study of blood T cell repertoires in COVID-19. The method was immunoSEQ multiplex PCR; TCRdb's version includes in-frame clones alone and lacks a portion of them. The sample includes around 150,000 clones, 75% to 80% of them seen just once. The sequenced sample was PBMCs or T cells enriched from blood (not recorded which). These receptors were collected from a woman aged 50 to 60 who had recovered from COVID-19. Each CDR3 is given without its conserved first and last residue.

v_gene: TRBV4-1; j_gene: TRBJ1-2; CDR3aa: ASSQTGEYGYT
v_gene: TRBV10-1; j_gene: TRBJ2-5; CDR3aa: ASSDPGRGSQETQY
v_gene: TRBV27; j_gene: TRBJ1-6; CDR3aa: ASSLTGSGNSPLH
v_gene: TRBV19; j_gene: TRBJ1-4; CDR3aa: ASNSGPTNEKLF
v_gene: TRBV6-5; j_gene: TRBJ1-1; CDR3aa: ASSASGMNTEAF
v_gene: TRBV5-6; j_gene: TRBJ1-4; CDR3aa: ASRFGSEKLF
v_gene: TRBV19; j_gene: TRBJ2-1; CDR3aa: ASSIVILRGAPNEQF
v_gene: TRBV25-1; j_gene: TRBJ2-1; CDR3aa: ASSELSGTPNPNEQF
v_gene: TRBV7-8; j_gene: TRBJ2-3; CDR3aa: ASSLERTDTQY
v_gene: TRBV25-1; j_gene: TRBJ1-3; CDR3aa: ASTREGRYGNTIY
v_gene: TRBV30; j_gene: TRBJ1-5; CDR3aa: AMTGGGQPQH
v_gene: TRBV11-3; j_gene: TRBJ2-7; CDR3aa: ASTQGRGTREQY
v_gene: TRBV18; j_gene: TRBJ1-6; CDR3aa: ASSPTRDVPLH
v_gene: TRBV3-1/TRBV3-2; j_gene: TRBJ1-2; CDR3aa: ASRSGTGGAHGYT
v_gene: TRBV28; j_gene: TRBJ2-1; CDR3aa: ASKTGADYNEQF
v_gene: TRBV7-8; j_gene: TRBJ2-7; CDR3aa: ATEQGLSYEQY
v_gene: TRBV19; j_gene: TRBJ2-1; CDR3aa: ASSKQGASNEQF
v_gene: TRBV27; j_gene: TRBJ2-3; CDR3aa: ASRLGLAGTDTQY
v_gene: TRBV5-1; j_gene: TRBJ1-2; CDR3aa: ASSLAPGGSYLSYGYT
v_gene: TRBV5-1; j_gene: TRBJ1-6; CDR3aa: ASSLGWTGSGNSPLH
v_gene: TRBV5-6; j_gene: TRBJ2-1; CDR3aa: ASSSTSGGRNEQF
v_gene: TRBV28; j_gene: TRBJ1-4; CDR3aa: ASQDRHEKLF
v_gene: TRBV4-1; j_gene: TRBJ2-7; CDR3aa: ASSQDSLSVRSSYEQY
v_gene: TRBV30; j_gene: TRBJ2-3; CDR3aa: AFRFGGGNTQY
v_gene: TRBV30; j_gene: TRBJ2-5; CDR3aa: AWSGNRGETQY
v_gene: TRBV3-1/TRBV3-2; j_gene: TRBJ2-3; CDR3aa: ASSDRLAGTDTQY
v_gene: TRBV10-3; j_gene: TRBJ1-2; CDR3aa: AISESGGAAGYGYT
v_gene: TRBV6-5; j_gene: TRBJ1-6; CDR3aa: AGDLGLNNSPLH
v_gene: TRBV14; j_gene: TRBJ2-1; CDR3aa: ASSQAWSGEQF
v_gene: TRBV7-9; j_gene: TRBJ2-7; CDR3aa: ASSPGGVQEQY
v_gene: TRBV27; j_gene: TRBJ2-1; CDR3aa: ASSHRLSGGYNEQF
v_gene: TRBV9; j_gene: TRBJ2-2; CDR3aa: ASSGHTVGELF
v_gene: TRBV7-9; j_gene: TRBJ1-1; CDR3aa: ASSPGTGRVTEAF
v_gene: TRBV19; j_gene: TRBJ2-7; CDR3aa: ASSQDSDFSYEQY
v_gene: TRBV9; j_gene: TRBJ2-5; CDR3aa: ASSRDSGQTQY
v_gene: TRBV4-2; j_gene: TRBJ2-3; CDR3aa: ASSQEFGADTQY
v_gene: TRBV7-2; j_gene: TRBJ1-6; CDR3aa: ASSLSGVLYNSPLH
v_gene: TRBV7-9; j_gene: TRBJ1-6; CDR3aa: ASSLYGNSPLH
v_gene: TRBV3-1/TRBV3-2; j_gene: TRBJ2-5; CDR3aa: ASSLPSFSGGKETQY
v_gene: TRBV5-1; j_gene: TRBJ2-7; CDR3aa: ASREASGGHEQY
v_gene: TRBV5-1; j_gene: TRBJ2-5; CDR3aa: ASSSYSNQETQY
v_gene: TRBV5-1; j_gene: TRBJ2-1; CDR3aa: ASSLLAGGPGNEQF
v_gene: TRBV19; j_gene: TRBJ2-3; CDR3aa: ASSPQEGAGGADTQY
v_gene: TRBV9; j_gene: TRBJ1-2; CDR3aa: ASSGWTENPYGYT
v_gene: TRBV6-2/TRBV6-3; j_gene: TRBJ2-7; CDR3aa: ASSYKRGSSYEQY
v_gene: TRBV7-9; j_gene: TRBJ2-7; CDR3aa: ASSLRQGEQY